These 6 T cell receptor beta chains originate from one sample sequenced in a study of cytomegalovirus exposure and HLA in healthy donors. Primers for the PCR totalled 60 Vbeta and 13 Jbeta. Sequencing was performed with immunoSEQ multiplex PCR; in TCRdb, only in-frame clones are kept and a portion is missing. Of 250,000 to 300,000 clones in the sample, just under 85% were seen once. The specimen was PBMCs. The receptors come from a woman in her forties in good health and CMV-seropositive.

V is TRBV6-1 and J is TRBJ2-7, with unresolved D. Trimming stripped 3 bases from V and 2 bases from J, with 8 bases between. CDR1 and CDR2 (germline): MNHNS, SASEGT. The length of the CDR3 is 13 residues. CDR3 loop: CASSERRTYEQYF. The CDR3, as DNA: TGTGCCAGCAGTGAGCGGAGAACCTACGAGCAGTACTTC.

The CDR3 loop is CASSIAAVSSYNEQFF. CDR3 in DNA: TGTGCCAGTAGTATAGCAGCGGTCAGCTCCTACAATGAGCAGTTCTTC. This chain joins TRBV19 and TRBJ2-1, with D possibly TRBD2 on 5 matching bases. This CDR3 has 16 amino acids. Germline V CDR1 and CDR2: LNHDA, SQIVND (reference sequence). Between the trimmed V and J ends, which lost 1 base and 0 bases, there was a span of 10 bases.

The gene calls are TRBV19 and TRBJ2-1; D perhaps matches TRBD2 (6 bases). V was pared by 7 bases and J by 0 bases, with 10 bases between. The CDR3 length is 14 residues. Germline assignment: CDR1 LNHDA and CDR2 SQIVND (reference sequence). The CDR3 DNA reads as TGTGCCAGTAAGGACGGGAGCTCCTACAATGAGCAGTTCTTC. This translates into CASKDGSSYNEQFF.

CDR3 region: CASSEYGGEETQYF. The CDR3 DNA reads as TGTGCCAGTAGTGAGTACGGCGGTGAGGAGACCCAGTACTTC. This chain joins TRBV19 and TRBJ2-5; D gene ambiguous. Trimming left V 5 bases short and J 5 bases short, with 15 bases between. The germline V gene has CDR1 LNHDA and CDR2 SQIVND (reference sequence). The CDR3 loop spans 14 amino acids.

This clone has more than one count but fewer than ten. V and J are TRBV9 and TRBJ2-7; 8 positions match TRBD2. Germline CDR1 and CDR2: SGDLS and YYNGEE. V trimming: 0 bases; J trimming: 2 bases; junction bases outside the gene matches: 13. The length of the CDR3 is 18 residues. The chain's CDR3 is CASSVDPGGAGATYEQYF. The CDR3 DNA sequence: TGTGCCAGCAGCGTAGATCCAGGTGGAGCGGGAGCGACCTACGAGCAGTACTTC.

V is TRBV14 and J is TRBJ2-7, with 8 bases fitting TRBD1. Germline CDR1 reads SGHDN; CDR2 reads FVKESK. Unmatched junction bases numbered 9, after V lost 5 bases and J lost 3 bases. CDR3 length: 15 residues. For the CDR3, the DNA is TGTGCCAGCAGCTCTACGGGACAGGTAAGCTACGAGCAGTACTTC. It yields the protein CASSSTGQVSYEQYF.